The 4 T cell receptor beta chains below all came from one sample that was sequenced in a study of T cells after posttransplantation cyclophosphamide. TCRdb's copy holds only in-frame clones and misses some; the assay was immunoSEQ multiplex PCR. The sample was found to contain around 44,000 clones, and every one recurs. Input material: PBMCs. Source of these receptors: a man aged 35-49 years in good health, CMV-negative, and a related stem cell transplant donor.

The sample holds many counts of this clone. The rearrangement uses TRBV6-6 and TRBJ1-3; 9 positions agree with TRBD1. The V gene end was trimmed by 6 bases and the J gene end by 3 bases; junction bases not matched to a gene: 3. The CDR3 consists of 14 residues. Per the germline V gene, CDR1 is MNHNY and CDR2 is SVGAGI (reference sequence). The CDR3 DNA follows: TGTGCCAGCAGCCAGGACAGGGGTGGAAACACCATATATTTT. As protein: CASSQDRGGNTIYF.

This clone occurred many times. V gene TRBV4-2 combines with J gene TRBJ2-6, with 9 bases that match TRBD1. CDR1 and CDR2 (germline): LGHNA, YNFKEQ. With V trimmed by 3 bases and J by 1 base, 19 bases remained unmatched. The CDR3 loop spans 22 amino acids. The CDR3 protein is CASSHGLTIGTGMSSGANVLTF. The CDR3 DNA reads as TGTGCCAGCAGCCATGGACTGACGATCGGGACAGGGATGAGTTCTGGGGCCAACGTCCTGACTTTC.

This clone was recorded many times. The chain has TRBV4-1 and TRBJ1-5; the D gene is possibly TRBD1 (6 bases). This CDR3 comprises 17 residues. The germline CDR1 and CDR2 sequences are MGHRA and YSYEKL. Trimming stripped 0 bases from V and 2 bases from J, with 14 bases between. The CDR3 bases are TGCGCCAGCAGCCAAGATGGGGGGGCGGTCGGCAATCAGCCCCAGCATTTT. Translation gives CASSQDGGAVGNQPQHF.

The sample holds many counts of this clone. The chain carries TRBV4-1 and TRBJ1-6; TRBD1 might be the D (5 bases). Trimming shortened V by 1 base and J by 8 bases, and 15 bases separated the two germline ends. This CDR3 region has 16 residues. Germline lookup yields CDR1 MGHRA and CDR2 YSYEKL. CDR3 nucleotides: TGCGCCAGCAGCCAAGTCTTTCAGGGTAGGCATTCACCCCTCCACTTT. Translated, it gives CASSQVFQGRHSPLHF.